The 8 T cell receptor beta chains below were found in one sample sequenced in a study of shared clonotypes between healthy human individuals. Repertoires were generated with immunoSEQ multiplex PCR, while TCRdb's copy carries only in-frame clones and drops some. Here the sample spans approximately 2,000,000 clones, just over 90% being singletons. Naivety among CD8 cells was defined by CD45RO negativity and positive CCR7 selection, thereby excluding terminally differentiated effector memory CD45RA+ cells. The specimen was naive CD8+ T cells from PBMCs. These receptors were collected from a man younger than 35 in good health. Some clones in this sample may be carry-over from other donors' samples.

For the CDR3, the DNA is TGTGCCAGCAGGAACAGGGGATCCTACGAGCAGTACTTC. Its protein product is CASRNRGSYEQYF. The chain recombines TRBV27 with TRBJ2-7, with 7 bases aligning to TRBD1. This CDR3 is built from 13 residues. CDR1 and CDR2 (germline): MNHEY, SMNVEV (reference sequence). V lost 6 bases, J lost 1 base, and 3 bases stayed unmatched.

The chain couples TRBV2 to TRBJ2-7; D gene unclear. The CDR3 extends over 12 amino acids. The V gene lost 2 bases and the J gene lost 6 bases, with 8 bases spanning the gap. The V gene's germline CDR1 is SNHLY and CDR2 FYNNEI. In DNA, the CDR3 is TGTGCCAGCAGTGAAAGGGCCGGCGAGCAGTACTTC. It specifies CASSERAGEQYF.

The chain combines TRBV19 with TRBJ2-5; D is unresolved. The germline V gene has CDR1 LNHDA and CDR2 SQIVND (reference sequence). The V and J ends lost 2 bases and 1 base respectively, with 5 bases between them. The CDR3 has 13 amino acids. DNA of the CDR3: TGTGCCAGTAGTATAACTATCCAAGAGACCCAGTACTTC. This codes for CASSITIQETQYF.

The rearrangement joins TRBV7-8 to TRBJ2-1; D remains unclear. Germline CDR1 and CDR2: SGHVS and FQNEAQ. The CDR3 consists of 14 residues. Trimming pared 3 bases from V and 9 bases from J, leaving 15 bases between. The CDR3 protein is CASSFAPVYSEQFF. CDR3 in DNA: TGTGCCAGCAGCTTTGCACCCGTGTACTCTGAGCAGTTCTTC.

The chain has TRBV2 and TRBJ2-3, with D possibly matching TRBD2 (6 bases). V lost 5 bases to trimming and J lost 5 bases, with 20 bases between them. Germline loops: CDR1 SNHLY, CDR2 FYNNEI. The CDR3 has 16 residues. The CDR3 sequence is CASSRGTAEHQDTQYF. The CDR3 nucleotides are TGTGCCAGCAGTCGGGGGACCGCCGAGCACCAAGATACGCAGTATTTT.

DNA for the CDR3: TGTGCCAGCAGTTCGCCTAGTTCTGTCAATGAGCAGTTCTTC. Translating it yields CASSSPSSVNEQFF. The gene calls are TRBV27 and TRBJ2-1; no clear D gene. The CDR3 has 14 amino acids. The V and J ends lost 4 bases and 6 bases respectively, with 13 bases between them. Germline assignment: CDR1 MNHEY and CDR2 SMNVEV (reference sequence).

The V gene is TRBV7-3, the J gene TRBJ2-1; D is possibly TRBD2 (5 bases). The CDR3 covers 13 residues. Per the germline V gene, CDR1 is SGHTA and CDR2 is FQGTGA. V dropped 6 bases and J dropped 3 bases, with 9 bases sitting between them. Here the CDR3 reads CASRSRDYNEQFF. The DNA of the CDR3 is TGTGCCAGCAGGTCCCGGGACTACAATGAGCAGTTCTTC.

The chain uses TRBV7-9 and TRBJ2-1; D not resolved. This CDR3 region has 13 residues. Germline-derived CDR1 and CDR2 are SEHNR and FQNEAQ (reference sequence). Trimming removed 3 bases at V and 8 bases at J, with 11 bases between. The CDR3 sequence is CASSFSFPDEQFF. The CDR3 DNA sequence: TGTGCCAGCAGCTTCTCTTTCCCTGATGAGCAGTTCTTC.